A single sample gave rise to the 7 T cell receptor beta chains below, sequenced in a study of CD8 T cells in Susac syndrome. Reverse transcription of about 0.45 to 1 ug RNA used random hexamers. TCRdb re-analysed the immunoSEQ multiplex PCR reads in MiXCR, keeping a single row per CDR3 protein. The data show about 24,000 distinct CDR3 sequences, with about 93% seen just once and about 0.63% held by the top ten. Sequences were obtained from CD8+ T cells from PBMCs. The receptor set was obtained from a human donor with Susac syndrome.

This clonotype has only a few counts. The V gene is TRBV5-1, the J gene TRBJ2-5; D is undetermined. CDR1 and CDR2 (germline): SGHRS, YFSETQ. The CDR3 contains 14 residues. Trimming shortened V by 0 bases and J by 5 bases, and 11 bases separated the two germline ends. As DNA, the CDR3 is TGCGCCAGCAGCTTGGACTGGAGTGGGGAGACCCAGTACTTC. Translation gives CASSLDWSGETQYF.

About this clonotype itself: One end of the junction varies from germline; a read error may be responsible. This chain joins TRBV6-5 and TRBJ2-5; 8 nucleotides align to TRBD1. Germline V gene sequence: CDR1 MNHEY, CDR2 SVGAGI. The CDR3 is 16 amino acids. CDR3 sequence (DNA): TGTGCCAGCAGTTATGGAACAGGGGGTTCTGGGGAGACCCAGTATTTC. Translating it yields CASSYGTGGSGETQYF.

This chain uses TRBV28 with TRBJ2-1, with 7 nucleotides matching TRBD2. This CDR3 is 13 amino acids long. Trimming cost V 7 bases and J 5 bases; bases outside gene matches: 5. CDR1 is MDHEN, CDR2 SYDVKM, per germline. CDR3 loop: CASIRGGHNEQFF. The CDR3 nucleotides read TGTGCCAGCATCCGGGGAGGGCACAATGAGCAGTTCTTC.

The chain uses TRBV6-1 and TRBJ2-3; D unresolved. This CDR3 is 15 amino acids long. The germline V gene has CDR1 MNHNS and CDR2 SASEGT. V was pared by 4 bases and J by 5 bases, with 16 bases between. The CDR3 is CASSGWLLAEDTQYF. DNA for the CDR3: TGTGCCAGCAGTGGGTGGTTATTGGCAGAAGATACGCAGTATTTT.

The chain couples TRBV12-3 or TRBV12-4 to TRBJ2-7; 7 bases fit TRBD1. The CDR3 contains 15 residues. V lost 5 bases, J lost 0 bases, and 7 bases stayed unmatched. This CDR3 is CASSPFDRVSYEQYF. DNA for the CDR3: TGTGCCAGCAGTCCTTTCGACAGGGTCTCCTACGAGCAGTACTTC.

The chain is built from TRBV5-4 and TRBJ2-1; 12 positions match TRBD2. CDR1 and CDR2 (germline): SGHNT, YYREEE (reference sequence). This CDR3 has 15 residues. The V gene end was trimmed by 0 bases and the J gene end by 7 bases; junction bases not matched to a gene: 2. CDR3: CASSLALAGGNEQFF. The CDR3 DNA reads as TGTGCCAGCAGCTTGGCTCTAGCGGGGGGGAATGAGCAGTTCTTC.

The chain uses TRBV15 and TRBJ1-3, with unresolved D. Trimming cost V 3 bases and J 0 bases, with 6 bases left between them. Looked up from germline, CDR1 is LNHNV and CDR2 is YYDKDF (reference sequence). CDR3 length: 14 residues. CDR3 in DNA: TGTGCCACCAGCAGTATGCTCTCTGGAAACACCATATATTTT. It codes for CATSSMLSGNTIYF.